This record covers a single T cell receptor (beta chain). This clone came up once. Its antigen remains unidentified. Within one base of it there is no much larger clone, and no base qualities were kept. The CDR3 spans 16 residues, from the cysteine through the phenylalanine. The DNA shown is the 48-base CDR3, in frame from base 1. Trimming accounts for 0 bases at V and 4 bases at J, while the number of junction bases matched to no gene is 6. CDR1 and CDR2, looked up from the germline V gene, are SGHDT and YYEEEE. TCRB CDR3 regions were amplified from 1.5 to 2.5 ug genomic DNA, or all available DNA if less, using the immunoSEQ assay. The multiplex PCR relied on 60 forward primers for TCR V beta segments and 13 reverse primers for J beta segments. To estimate the number of reads per starting template, synthetic control templates were added to each sample at limiting dilution. The Illumina HiSeq System generated sequencing reads of 87 bp. As for the authors' bioinformatics: PCR and sequencing errors were removed by merging closely related sequences with a nearest neighbor algorithm. TCR overlap was measured as the percentage of unique tumor TCR beta sequences that were also present in the peripheral blood of the same patient. TCRdb carries this immuneACCESS record with in-frame sequences only. Its versions omit some clonotypes, under half of them owing to an unresolved V gene in the studies checked, with the rest unexplained. V, J and clone size reflect that table, while D and trimming were determined from the DNA. The sample data list under 70,000 clones, and around 83% of these were observed just once. The ten top clones hold 9% to 10% of the sample.

Selection of patients required sufficient residual fresh-frozen tumor tissue and over two years of available survival data. None of the glioblastoma patients carried an isocitrate dehydrogenase mutation, although molecular status otherwise varied. PBMC were collected before vaccination, two weeks after the third vaccination, and at tumor progression when it occurred. Genomic DNA was extracted with the Qiagen DNeasy Blood extraction Kit. This record belongs to a study of glioma-infiltrating T cells after dendritic cell vaccination listed by TCRdb under 2016. Broadly, across the study: The cohort included 15 or so glioblastoma patients drawn from Phase I and II dendritic cell vaccination trials, of whom 9 were newly diagnosed and 6 had recurrent disease. Between about 2003 and 2012, patients were given autologous tumor lysate-pulsed dendritic cell vaccination. The vaccine was prepared from monocyte-derived dendritic cells that were cultured for 6 to 7 days with IL-4 and GM-CSF and then pulsed overnight with autologous tumor lysate. Patients received three intradermal dendritic cell vaccine injections at biweekly intervals in the arm below the axilla. Tumor-infiltrating lymphocyte content was quantified and tumor and blood repertoires were compared in dendritic cell-vaccinated glioblastoma patients by deep sequencing of TCR beta CDR3 regions. Survival after dendritic cell vaccination was correlated with TCR sequencing metrics, such as TIL content and the overlap between tumor and blood repertoires.

Study-wide findings and limitations: No direct relationship between TCR clonality and survival was found, suggesting a diverse polyclonal response may matter. The cohort was small and heterogeneous, few patients had complete blood and tumor sets, and even fewer had initial-recurrent tumor pairs. The TCR overlap response model with three groups was called speculative and said to need prospective validation. Longer time to progression and overall survival after dendritic cell vaccination were predicted by higher estimated pretreatment TIL content.

This receptor was identified in a human donor with glioblastoma. Sequenced material: blood, taken before dendritic cell vaccination. The V gene is TRBV5-6 and the J gene is TRBJ1-5, with 8 middle bases fitting TRBD1. The encoded CDR3 is CASSLAGRGLNQPQHF. DNA sequence: TGTGCCAGCAGCTTGGCAGGCAGGGGGCTTAATCAGCCCCAGCATTTT.